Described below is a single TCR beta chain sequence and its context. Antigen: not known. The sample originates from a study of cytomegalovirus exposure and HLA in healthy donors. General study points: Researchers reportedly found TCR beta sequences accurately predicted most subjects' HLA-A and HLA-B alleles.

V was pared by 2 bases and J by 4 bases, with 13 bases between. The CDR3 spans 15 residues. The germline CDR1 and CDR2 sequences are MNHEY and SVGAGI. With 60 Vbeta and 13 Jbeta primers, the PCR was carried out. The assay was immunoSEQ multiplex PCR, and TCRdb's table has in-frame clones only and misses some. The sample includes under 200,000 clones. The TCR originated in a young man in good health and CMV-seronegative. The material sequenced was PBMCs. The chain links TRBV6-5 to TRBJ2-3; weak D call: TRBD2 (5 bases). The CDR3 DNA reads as TGTGCCAGCAGTTACGGTCCGGGAACGGCAGATACGCAGTATTTT. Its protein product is CASSYGPGTADTQYF.